This note documents a single TCR beta chain sequence. Its antigen is not known. The data are from a study of PD-L1 blockade in urothelial cancer. Time point: pretreatment peripheral blood. Individual patients had between 1 and 8 samples, taken pretreatment and on-treatment. Data came from immunoSEQ multiplex PCR; TCRdb stores just in-frame clones and leaves some out. The sample records 48,000 or so clones, 70% to 90% being singletons. V was shortened by 4 bases and J by 0 bases, with 14 bases between the two germline ends. The CDR3 extends over 16 amino acids. Germline V gene data show CDR1 as SGHRS and CDR2 as YFSETQ. Findings and limits, study-wide: Tumor-associated clones in blood expanded more at 3 weeks in durable-benefit patients.

This clonotype was sampled from a woman aged 55-70 years with urothelial cancer. The material sequenced was PBMCs, taken around atezolizumab (anti-PD-L1) treatment. V is TRBV5-1 and J is TRBJ2-1; D possibly corresponds to TRBD2 (6 bases). CDR3 region: CASSLLAESSYNEQFF. The CDR3 DNA reads as TGCGCCAGCAGCCTATTAGCGGAGAGCTCCTACAATGAGCAGTTCTTC.